This section outlines one T cell receptor beta chain sequence together with its context. This sample's treatment: preoperative locoregional IRX-2 cytokine immunotherapy. This phase Ib study tested locoregional IRX-2 cytokine immunotherapy given before surgery. The method was immunoSEQ multiplex PCR; TCRdb's version includes in-frame clones alone and lacks a portion of them. The sample yields more than 20,000 clones, approximately 90% seen once. This entry belongs to a study of preoperative IRX-2 immunotherapy in early breast cancer. V was cut by 3 bases and J by 6 bases, with 15 bases left in between. CDR1 is SGHDT, CDR2 YYEEEE, per germline. There are 15 residues in the CDR3.

The sample was tumor tissue, taken after IRX-2 immunotherapy. This TCR came from a human donor with breast cancer. The rearrangement links TRBV5-6 to TRBJ2-2; a weak D match, TRBD1 (6 bases). The CDR3 spells CASSSRGHYSGELFF. In DNA, the CDR3 is TGTGCCAGCAGCTCCAGGGGCCACTATTCCGGGGAGCTGTTTTTT.